What follows describes a single T cell receptor beta chain. This specimen comes from a study of blood T cell repertoires in COVID-19. Across the whole study: Specimens from acute and convalescent COVID-19 originated in the United States, Italy and Spain.

Using immunoSEQ multiplex PCR, the repertoire was profiled, and TCRdb retains in-frame clones only, with some absent. This table has approximately 64,000 clones, 88% appearing once. With 3 bases removed from V and 0 bases from J, the gap between germline ends came to 5 bases. Germline CDR1 is LGHNA and CDR2 is YSLEER. The CDR3 runs to 14 residues. The sequenced sample consisted of peripheral blood. V usage is TRBV4-3 and J usage is TRBJ2-2; D gene ambiguous. This TCR was recovered from a woman in her sixties or seventies with COVID-19, enrolled during active disease. In nucleotides, the CDR3 is TGCGCCAGCAGCCACTTCTCGAACACCGGGGAGCTGTTTTTT. This gives the protein CASSHFSNTGELFF.